The clone carrying this T cell receptor beta chain has a count of ten or more. The target antigen is unknown. The CDR3 is 14 amino acids. Germline V gives CDR1 LGHNA, CDR2 YNFKEQ. With 3 bases removed from V and 7 bases from J, the gap between germline ends came to 10 bases. An approximately 10 ml volume of fresh peripheral blood provided the PBMCs. These data belong to a study of Graves' ophthalmopathy and Graves' hyperthyroidism. Study context: Ahead of any treatment, peripheral blood was obtained at the initial diagnosis.

The authors amplified TCR beta CDR3 regions, and they did so from RNA transcripts for repertoire sequencing. An initial RT-PCR round employing HTBI primers preceded a second-round multiplex PCR. A single record per CDR3 protein comes from TCRdb applying MiXCR to the multiplex PCR reads. The top ten clones hold 2.4% of a sample with more than 300,000 distinct CDR3 sequences, about 17% of them seen once. General study findings and limits: From stable hyperthyroidism, ophthalmopathy was separated by a 13-signature model with just under 90% sensitivity and around 80% specificity.

The J gene is TRBJ1-6, the V gene TRBV4-2; a weak D match, TRBD1 (6 bases). The clonotype originates from an adult woman with stable Graves' hyperthyroidism. Input material: peripheral blood. CDR3 protein: CASSHVTGNSPLHF. The CDR3 region has the DNA TGTGCCAGCAGCCATGTTACAGGGAATTCACCCCTCCACTTT.